The TCR beta chain described here comes from a study of human T cells and chemical hapten exposure. Study-wide findings and caveats: Relative to controls, expanded TCRs formed significantly more large CDR3 similarity clusters.

The V gene's germline CDR1 is SGHRS and CDR2 YFSETQ. V trimming: 0 bases; J trimming: 7 bases; junction bases outside the gene matches: 3. This CDR3 contains 15 residues. Regarding time point: patch test 1, 2 weeks after DPC sensitization. Documented treatment: therapeutic diphenylcyclopropenone sensitization with weekly scalp DPC. This clonotype appeared a few times. The antigen is undetermined. TCRdb re-derived calls from the RACE reads in MiXCR, one entry per CDR3 protein. The sample has 150,000 to 200,000 distinct CDR3 sequences, more than 14% seen once. Sequenced here: whole blood, sampled in connection with sensitization to the hapten diphenylcyclopropenone (DPC). V usage is TRBV5-1 and J usage is TRBJ2-3; 12 positions agree with TRBD2. This receptor was taken from a woman in her 30s with alopecia areata. Some clones in this sample may be carry-over from other donors' samples. The CDR3 nucleotides read TGCGCCAGCAGCTTGGGACTAGCGGGAGTAAATACGCAGTATTTT. Encoded protein: CASSLGLAGVNTQYF.